This T cell receptor beta chain was profiled in a study of human T cells and chemical hapten exposure. Individual cDNA molecules each carried unique molecular identifiers attached by the library. TCRdb re-derived calls from the 5' RACE reads in MiXCR, one entry per CDR3 protein. This table has more than 140,000 distinct CDR3 sequences, over 3.5% appearing once. This clonotype was counted ten times or more. CDR3 length equals 14 residues. CDR1 and CDR2 from the germline V gene are SGHTA and FQGNSA. The trim removed 6 bases at V and 3 bases at J, leaving 4 bases unmatched. Sequencing started from total RNA isolated from unfractionated whole blood.

The V gene is TRBV7-2, the J gene TRBJ1-1; 10 bases agree with TRBD1. The TCR was taken from a female donor in good health. CDR3 coding DNA: TGTGCCAGCAGGTCTGGGACAGGGGACACTGAAGCTTTCTTT. Encoded protein: CASRSGTGDTEAFF.